These 3 T cell receptor beta chains originate from one sample sequenced in a study of tumor-infiltrating lymphocytes in oesophageal squamous cell carcinoma. TCRdb reprocessed the PCR reads with MiXCR, giving one entry per CDR3 protein. The profile covers 15,000 to 25,000 distinct CDR3 sequences, with around 41% appearing a single time and roughly 38% taken by the ten largest. The specimen was esophageal tumor tissue. Source of these receptors: a male donor with esophageal squamous cell carcinoma.

The chain has TRBV9 and TRBJ2-1; D gene ambiguous. Gene TRBJ2-7 matches the end of the DNA better, so the J call may be wrong. The length of the CDR3 is 13 residues. Germline CDR1 reads SGDLS; CDR2 reads YYNGEE. CDR3 bases: TGTGCCAGCAGCGTAGATGGGACCTACGAGCAGTACTTC. Residues: CASSVDGTYEQYF.

This clonotype was seen more than once but under ten times. The chain joins TRBV7-2 to TRBJ2-5; D is perhaps TRBD1 (5 bases). With the DNA end fitting TRBJ2-7 better, the J assignment may be wrong. Per germline, CDR1 SGHTA and CDR2 FQGNSA. CDR3 length: 14 residues. The CDR3 sequence is CASSFPGPQYEQYF. CDR3 sequence (DNA): TGTGCCAGCAGCTTCCCAGGGCCACAATACGAGCAGTACTTC.

This clonotype was seen only once. This chain links TRBV6-1 with TRBJ2-1, with D possibly called TRBD1 or TRBD2 (5 bases each). Germline assignment: CDR1 MNHNS and CDR2 SASEGT. The V end was cut by 7 bases, the J end by 0 bases, with 10 bases between. The CDR3 covers 14 residues. As DNA, the CDR3 is TGTGCCAGCAATCCAGGGAGCTCCTACAATGAGCAGTTCTTC. Translation: CASNPGSSYNEQFF.